This entry lists 16 T cell receptor beta chains sequenced from one sample in a study of blood T cell repertoires in COVID-19. Sequencing used immunoSEQ multiplex PCR; TCRdb keeps in-frame clones, though not all of them. The table lists some 30,000 clones, 75% to 90% of them singletons. The sample consisted of peripheral blood. These receptors all come from a man older than 75 with acute or convalescent COVID-19.

The chain couples TRBV6-6 to TRBJ1-5, with a tentative D call TRBD1 (6 bases). The CDR3 runs to 17 residues. From germline, CDR1 is MNHNY and CDR2 SVGAGI (reference sequence). The ends were cut back, 5 bases at V and 6 bases at J, with 23 bases in the middle. The CDR3 sequence: CASSRRTVIAIGQPQHF. The CDR3 nucleotides read TGTGCCAGCAGTCGCCGGACAGTAATAGCAATCGGTCAGCCCCAGCATTTT.

In the case of this clone: Sequence at one end of the junction differs from germline and may be a read error. The chain joins TRBV12-3 or TRBV12-4 to TRBJ2-1; TRBD1 might be the D (5 bases). CDR3 length: 12 residues. CDR3 sequence reads: CASRALDNERFF. For the CDR3, the DNA is TGTGCCAGCAGGGCACTGGACAATGAGCGGTTCTTC.

The V and J genes are TRBV5-6 and TRBJ2-3; 7 bases line up with TRBD2. From germline, CDR1 is SGHDT and CDR2 YYEEEE. This CDR3 has 15 amino acids. With 7 bases clipped from V and 2 bases from J, the junction kept 10 bases outside the gene matches. In nucleotides, the CDR3 is TGTGCCAGCTCAAGGCCGGGAGGCCACACAGATACGCAGTATTTT. Protein product: CASSRPGGHTDTQYF.

The chain joins TRBV5-1 to TRBJ2-3; 8 bases align to TRBD1. The CDR3 sequence is 15 residues long. Germline trimming cut 1 base from V and 5 bases from J; bases unmatched to any gene: 6. Germline values: CDR1 SGHRS, CDR2 YFSETQ. The CDR3 sequence is CASSLQGASIDTQYF. The CDR3 DNA reads TGCGCCAGCAGCTTGCAGGGGGCGAGTATAGATACGCAGTATTTT.

The chain links TRBV2 to TRBJ1-3, with a possible D match to TRBD1 (6 bases). The V end lost 3 bases, the J end lost 0 bases, and 15 bases lay between the germline ends. There are 17 residues in the CDR3. The germline V gene encodes CDR1 SNHLY and CDR2 FYNNEI. The CDR3 nucleotides are TGTGCCAGCAGTGACGACAGGATCGTCTCCTCTGGAAACACCATATATTTT. This encodes CASSDDRIVSSGNTIYF.

The chain joins TRBV6-1 to TRBJ2-7; 8 bases are shared with TRBD1. J lost 1 base, V lost 4 bases, and 18 bases had no gene match. The CDR3 spans 19 residues. Germline V gene lookup returns CDR1 MNHNS and CDR2 SASEGT. CDR3 DNA sequence: TGTGCCAGCAGTGCCCTTTCCGGGACAGGCCTCCCATTTTCCTACGAGCAGTACTTC. Amino acid sequence: CASSALSGTGLPFSYEQYF.

The rearrangement links TRBV15 to TRBJ1-1; D gene unclear. Trimming left V 1 base short and J 1 base short, with 7 bases between. The length of the CDR3 is 14 residues. Per germline, CDR1 LNHNV and CDR2 YYDKDF (reference sequence). The CDR3 here is CATSRGPQNTEAFF. For the CDR3, the DNA is TGTGCCACCAGCAGAGGGCCGCAGAACACTGAAGCTTTCTTT.

The V call is TRBV7-8, the J call TRBJ2-7; perhaps TRBD2 as D (5 bases). Germline V lookup: CDR1 SGHVS, CDR2 FQNEAQ. CDR3 size: 17 residues. Trimming stripped 3 bases from V and 0 bases from J, with 18 bases between. The CDR3 DNA reads as TGTGCCAGCAGCTTTTCGGGGTGGCGGACTCGCTCCTACGAGCAGTACTTC. This gives the protein CASSFSGWRTRSYEQYF.

The chain joins TRBV11-2 to TRBJ2-7; D perhaps matches TRBD1 (6 bases). CDR1 and CDR2 (germline): SGHAT, FQNNGV. The V gene lost 0 bases and the J gene lost 3 bases, with 15 bases spanning the gap. The CDR3 totals 16 residues. The CDR3 nucleotides are TGTGCCAGCAGCTTAGATAGAGGGGGAATAGGCTACGAGCAGTACTTC. Amino acids: CASSLDRGGIGYEQYF.

The V call is TRBV5-5, the J call TRBJ1-4; D gene unclear. V lost 4 bases and J lost 7, with 14 bases in between. This CDR3 comprises 14 residues. The germline V gene has CDR1 SGHKS and CDR2 YYEKEE (reference sequence). CDR3 in amino acids: CASSPPDKSEKLFF. The DNA of the CDR3 is TGTGCCAGCAGCCCCCCCGACAAATCTGAAAAACTGTTTTTT.

The CDR3 loop reads CASGDGGNEKLFF. The CDR3 nucleotides read TGTGCCAGCGGGGACGGGGGAAATGAAAAACTGTTTTTT. V and J are TRBV12-3 or TRBV12-4 and TRBJ1-4; TRBD1 is a possible D gene (5 bases). The V gene lost 8 bases and the J gene lost 5 bases, with 12 bases spanning the gap. This CDR3 has 13 residues.

The chain is built from TRBV19 and TRBJ1-5; perhaps TRBD1 as D (5 bases). Deletions cut 6 bases from V and 1 base from J, with 10 bases between. This CDR3 region has 14 residues. Looked up from germline, CDR1 is LNHDA and CDR2 is SQIVND (reference sequence). The CDR3 coding sequence is TGTGCCAGTAGCAGGACATTAAGCAATCAGCCCCAGCATTTT. Translation gives CASSRTLSNQPQHF.

The chain is built from TRBV19 and TRBJ2-7; 9 positions match TRBD2. The germline CDR1 and CDR2 sequences are LNHDA and SQIVND (reference sequence). CDR3 length: 18 residues. Trimming removed 4 bases from V and 0 bases from J; junction bases left unmatched: 13. The CDR3 spells CASSTYRGSTSGSYEQYF. In DNA, the CDR3 is TGTGCCAGTAGTACATACAGGGGTTCGACTAGCGGCTCCTACGAGCAGTACTTC.

This clone was found once. The chain has TRBV6-5 and TRBJ2-3, with D tentatively TRBD2 (5 bases). CDR3 length: 14 residues. The germline V gene encodes CDR1 MNHEY and CDR2 SVGAGI. The V and J ends lost 7 bases and 6 bases respectively, with 17 bases between them. CDR3 protein: CASKVSGLSDTQYF. CDR3 sequence (DNA): TGTGCCAGCAAGGTATCGGGATTATCTGATACGCAGTATTTT.

V usage is TRBV19 and J usage is TRBJ1-1; 11 nucleotides line up with TRBD1. This CDR3 spans 16 amino acids. V gave up 5 bases and J gave up 4 bases; unmatched junction bases: 9. Germline V gene lookup returns CDR1 LNHDA and CDR2 SQIVND (reference sequence). In DNA, the CDR3 is TGTGCCAGTAGTCCCCGCCGGGACAGGGGGTTCACTGAAGCTTTCTTT. It yields the protein CASSPRRDRGFTEAFF.

V and J are TRBV2 and TRBJ2-3; 7 bases are shared with TRBD2. The V gene's germline CDR1 is SNHLY and CDR2 FYNNEI. This CDR3 is 16 amino acids long. V shed 6 bases and J 2 bases; nucleotides not matched to a gene: 11. This CDR3 is CASSMARGGDTDTQYF. In DNA, the CDR3 is TGTGCCAGCAGCATGGCGCGGGGAGGGGACACAGATACGCAGTATTTT. Full variable domain (missing parts from reference TRBV2 and TRBJ2-3): EPEVTQTPSHQVTQMGQEVILRCVPISNHLYFYWYRQILGQKVEFLVSFYNNEISEKSEIFDDQFSVERPDGSNFTLKIRSTKLEDSAMYFCASSMARGGDTDTQYFGPGTRLTVL.